Listed below are T cell receptor beta chains from one sample, sequenced in a study of T-cell memory formation after mild COVID-19. Each CDR3 protein is one row after TCRdb ran MiXCR on the 5' RACE reads. Here the sample spans some 250,000 distinct CDR3 sequences, 15% to 20% being singletons. Sample: PBMCs or a T cell subset sorted from them (not recorded which). The receptors were gathered from a man aged 18 to 30 who had mild COVID-19 (a few samples of this study predate the infection). Cell type and time point are not known. The CDR3 runs from the conserved cysteine through the conserved F or W. Fields, in order: J gene, D gene, V gene, clone size, CDR3 protein, CDR3 DNA. A D gene is named only where the DNA matches it firmly. Clone size, where shown, is once, few, many, or a class for clones that have expanded.

J: TRBJ1-1
D: .
V: TRBV5-1
size: medium-sized
CDR3: CASSLEGPQAFF
DNA: TGCGCCAGCAGCTTGGAAGGACCCCAAGCTTTCTTT

J: TRBJ2-1
D: .
V: TRBV7-6
size: .
CDR3: CASSWSNEQFF
DNA: TGTGCCAGCAGCTGGTCCAATGAGCAGTTCTTC

J: TRBJ1-1
D: .
V: TRBV20-1
size: .
CDR3: CSALDAALWDTEAFF
DNA: TGCAGTGCTTTAGACGCGGCACTCTGGGACACTGAAGCTTTCTTT

J: TRBJ1-2
D: TRBD1
V: TRBV5-6
size: few
CDR3: CASSLGTGLGGYTF
DNA: TGTGCCAGCAGCTTGGGGACAGGACTCGGGGGCTACACCTTC

J: TRBJ2-2
D: .
V: TRBV29-1
size: .
CDR3: CSVLLADKNTGELFF
DNA: TGCAGCGTTTTGCTGGCAGATAAGAACACCGGGGAGCTGTTTTTT

J: TRBJ1-6
D: .
V: TRBV7-2
size: few
CDR3: CASSLRQAFANSPLHF
DNA: TGTGCCAGCAGCTTGCGGCAGGCATTCGCTAATTCACCCCTCCACTTT

J: TRBJ2-1
D: .
V: TRBV12-3/TRBV12-4
size: .
CDR3: CASSLQEYNEQFF
DNA: TGTGCCAGCAGTTTACAAGAATACAATGAGCAGTTCTTC

J: TRBJ2-3
D: .
V: TRBV7-9
size: few
CDR3: CASSFSGWDPTLHTQYF
DNA: TGTGCCAGCAGCTTTTCTGGGTGGGACCCGACTTTGCATACGCAGTATTTT

J: TRBJ2-5
D: .
V: TRBV7-2
size: many
CDR3: CASSFRGQETQYF
DNA: TGTGCCAGCAGCTTCCGGGGGCAAGAGACCCAGTACTTC

J: TRBJ2-3
D: .
V: TRBV20-1
size: few
CDR3: CSARLDRQDTQYF
DNA: TGCAGTGCTAGATTGGACAGACAAGATACGCAGTATTTT

J: TRBJ1-2
D: .
V: TRBV6-6
size: .
CDR3: CASSYEGMGGYTF
DNA: TGTGCCAGCAGTTACGAGGGGATGGGGGGCTACACCTTC

J: TRBJ1-2
D: .
V: TRBV28
size: few
CDR3: CASSLHGSGYTF
DNA: TGTGCCAGCAGTTTGCACGGGAGCGGCTACACCTTC

J: TRBJ2-3
D: .
V: TRBV14
size: .
CDR3: CASSQDPLDPVDTQYF
DNA: TGTGCCAGCAGCCAAGACCCCCTCGACCCGGTGGATACGCAGTATTTT

J: TRBJ1-2
D: TRBD1
V: TRBV6-5
size: .
CDR3: CASSYSDRPPYGYTF
DNA: TGTGCCAGCAGTTACTCGGACAGGCCCCCCTATGGCTACACCTTC

J: TRBJ1-1
D: .
V: TRBV29-1
size: few
CDR3: CSAGVNTEAFF
DNA: TGCAGCGCAGGGGTAAACACTGAAGCTTTCTTT

J: TRBJ2-5
D: .
V: TRBV19
size: .
CDR3: CASKMWSGQETQYF
DNA: TGTGCCAGTAAGATGTGGTCGGGCCAAGAGACCCAGTACTTC

J: TRBJ2-5
D: TRBD1
V: TRBV7-9
size: few
CDR3: CASSPGGFETQYF
DNA: TGTGCCAGCAGCCCAGGGGGCTTCGAGACCCAGTACTTC

J: TRBJ2-3
D: .
V: TRBV4-3
size: .
CDR3: CASSQGSGADTQYF
DNA: TGCGCCAGCAGCCAGGGCTCCGGGGCAGATACGCAGTATTTT

J: TRBJ1-1
D: TRBD1
V: TRBV4-1
size: .
CDR3: CASSQDGADRGKGHAEAFF
DNA: TGCGCCAGCAGCCAAGATGGGGCTGACAGGGGAAAGGGACACGCTGAAGCTTTCTTT

J: TRBJ1-4
D: .
V: TRBV5-5
size: .
CDR3: CASSLDRNEKLFF
DNA: TGTGCCAGCAGCCTTGACAGGAATGAAAAACTGTTTTTT

J: TRBJ2-2
D: TRBD2
V: TRBV12-3/TRBV12-4
size: few
CDR3: CASSRLAGATGELFF
DNA: TGTGCCAGCAGTCGACTAGCGGGGGCCACCGGGGAGCTGTTTTTT

J: TRBJ1-2
D: .
V: TRBV3-1
size: .
CDR3: CASSQASGVSSGYTF
DNA: TGTGCCAGCAGCCAAGCGTCAGGGGTCTCCAGTGGCTACACCTTC

J: TRBJ2-7
D: .
V: TRBV7-2
size: .
CDR3: CASSLEGTGSYEQYF
DNA: TGTGCCAGCAGCTTAGAGGGGACGGGTTCCTACGAGCAGTACTTC

J: TRBJ2-3
D: .
V: TRBV20-1
size: .
CDR3: CSASSVGGSTDTQYF
DNA: TGCAGTGCGAGCTCGGTCGGGGGCAGCACAGATACGCAGTATTTT